By proportion, the clone carrying this TCR beta chain is medium-sized. Genomic DNA provided the template from which TCR beta CDR3 was amplified by two-round multiplex PCR. Round one of PCR was performed, and it used primers specific to each TRBV and TRBJ gene. TCRdb passed the multiplex PCR reads through MiXCR, listing each CDR3 protein once. The data hold 25,000 to 30,000 distinct CDR3 sequences, with less than 35% observed a single time. Germline CDR1 LNHNV, CDR2 YYDKDF (reference sequence). J gave up 3 bases and V 8 bases, and 12 bases lay outside the gene matches. This CDR3 spans 16 amino acids. This record comes from a study of prognosis after radiotherapy for stage I lung cancer.

This sequence joins TRBV15 and TRBJ2-3; 9 nucleotides align to TRBD1. The receptor was isolated from a donor aged 50 or older with non-small cell lung cancer. The sample was PBMCs, taken before or after stereotactic body radiation therapy (not recorded which). CDR3 bases: TGTGCCACCGCCAAAGGGACAGGGTGGGGAACAGATACGCAGTATTTT. Residues: CATAKGTGWGTDTQYF.